Detailed here is one T cell receptor (beta chain). Its antigen remains unidentified. The data belong to a study of T cell responses to AZD1222 COVID-19 vaccine. Study-wide results and limits: Regions 160-218 and 743-854 held dominance among vaccine-associated CD4 TCRs, which spanned spike. White British ancestry dominated among donors, who included more females, and clonal diversity was possibly underestimated.

TCRdb's copy holds only in-frame clones and misses some; the assay was immunoSEQ multiplex PCR. There are around 100,000 clones in the sample; 70% to 90% occur only once, and about 2.5% lies in the top ten. In germline, CDR1 is MDHEN, CDR2 SYDVKM. This CDR3 is built from 12 residues. V lost 7 bases to trimming and J lost 4 bases, with 10 bases between them. This specimen was peripheral blood, taken 28 days after the second AZD1222 dose. The TCR sequence derives from an adult who received the AZD1222 COVID-19 vaccine. The genes are TRBV28 and TRBJ1-2, with a possible D match to TRBD1 (5 bases). The CDR3 sequence is CASNNRFYGYTF. The CDR3 DNA reads TGTGCCAGCAATAACAGGTTCTATGGCTACACCTTC.